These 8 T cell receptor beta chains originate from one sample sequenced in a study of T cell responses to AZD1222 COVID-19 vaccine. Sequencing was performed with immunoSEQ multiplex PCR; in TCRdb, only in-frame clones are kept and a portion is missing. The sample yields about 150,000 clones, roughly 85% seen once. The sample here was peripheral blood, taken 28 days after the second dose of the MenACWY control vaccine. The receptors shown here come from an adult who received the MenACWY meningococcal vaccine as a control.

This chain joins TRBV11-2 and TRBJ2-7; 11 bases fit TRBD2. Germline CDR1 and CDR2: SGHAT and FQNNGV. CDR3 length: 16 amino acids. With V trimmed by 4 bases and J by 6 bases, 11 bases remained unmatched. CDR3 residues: CASSSPAGLAGSEQYF. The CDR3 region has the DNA TGTGCCAGCAGCTCGCCCGCAGGACTAGCGGGCAGCGAGCAGTACTTC.

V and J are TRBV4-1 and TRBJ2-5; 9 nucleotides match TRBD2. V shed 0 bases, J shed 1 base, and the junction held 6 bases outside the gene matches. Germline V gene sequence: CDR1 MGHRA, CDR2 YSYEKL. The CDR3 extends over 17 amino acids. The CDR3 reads CASSQDGSGGIQETQYF. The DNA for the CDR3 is TGCGCCAGCAGCCAAGACGGGAGCGGGGGGATCCAAGAGACCCAGTACTTC.

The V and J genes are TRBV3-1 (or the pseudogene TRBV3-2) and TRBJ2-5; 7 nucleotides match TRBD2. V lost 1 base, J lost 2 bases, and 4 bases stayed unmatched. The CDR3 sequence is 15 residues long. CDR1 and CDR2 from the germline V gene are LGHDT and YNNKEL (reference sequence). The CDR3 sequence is CASSQGRSGQETQYF. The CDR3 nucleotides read TGTGCCAGCAGCCAAGGTCGTAGCGGGCAAGAGACCCAGTACTTC.

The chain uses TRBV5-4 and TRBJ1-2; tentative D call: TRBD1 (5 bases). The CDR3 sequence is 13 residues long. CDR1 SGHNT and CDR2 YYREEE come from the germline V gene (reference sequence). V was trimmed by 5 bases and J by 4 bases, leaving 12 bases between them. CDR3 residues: CASSETGSYGYTF. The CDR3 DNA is TGTGCCAGCAGTGAAACAGGTAGCTATGGCTACACCTTC.

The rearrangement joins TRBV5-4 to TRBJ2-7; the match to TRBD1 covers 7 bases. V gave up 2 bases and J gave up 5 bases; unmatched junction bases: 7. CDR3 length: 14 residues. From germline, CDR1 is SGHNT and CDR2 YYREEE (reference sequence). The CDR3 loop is CASSFKTGSHEQYF. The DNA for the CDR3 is TGTGCCAGCAGCTTTAAGACAGGGTCCCACGAGCAGTACTTC.

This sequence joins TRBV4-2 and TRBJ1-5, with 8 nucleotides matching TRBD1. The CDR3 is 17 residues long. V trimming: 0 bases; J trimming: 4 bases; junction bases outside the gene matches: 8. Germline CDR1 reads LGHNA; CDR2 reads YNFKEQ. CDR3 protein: CASSQDGQGARNQPQHF. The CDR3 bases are TGTGCCAGCAGCCAAGACGGGCAGGGGGCAAGAAATCAGCCCCAGCATTTT.

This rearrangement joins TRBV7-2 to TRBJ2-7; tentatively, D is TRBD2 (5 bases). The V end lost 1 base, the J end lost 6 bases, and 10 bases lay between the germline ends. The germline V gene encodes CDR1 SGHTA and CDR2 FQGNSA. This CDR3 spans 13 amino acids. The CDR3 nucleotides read TGTGCCAGCAGCTTAGTCCGGGGAATCGAGCAGTACTTC. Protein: CASSLVRGIEQYF.

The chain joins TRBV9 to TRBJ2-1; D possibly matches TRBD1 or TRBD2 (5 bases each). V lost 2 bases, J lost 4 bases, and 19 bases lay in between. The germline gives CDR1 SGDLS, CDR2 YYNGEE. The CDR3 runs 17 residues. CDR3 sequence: CASSVGNRFWGYNEQFF. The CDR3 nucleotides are TGTGCCAGCAGCGTGGGTAATAGGTTTTGGGGGTACAATGAGCAGTTCTTC.